This T cell receptor (beta chain) was identified in a study of identical twins. The CDR3 is made up of 10 amino acids. CDR1 is SQVTM and CDR2 is ANQGSEA in the germline V gene. Trimming removed 3 bases from V and 5 bases from J, with 3 bases in between. In TCRdb, the 5' RACE reads were re-called with MiXCR into one record per CDR3 protein. This table holds hundreds of thousands of distinct CDR3 sequences, around 5.7% found once. No donor was unhealthy or non-Caucasian. This clonotype was seen many times. As yet, its antigen is unknown. Study conclusions and caveats: The abundant beta clonotypes from cord blood had fewer insertions, and memory repertoires had none of this.

The chain carries TRBV29-1 and TRBJ2-3; no clear D. The specimen was naive T cells sorted from blood. The sequence was collected from a man aged 18 to 30 in good health. CDR3 nucleotide sequence: TGCAGCGTTGATGAAGATACGCAGTATTTT. Its translation: CSVDEDTQYF.